Given below is one T cell receptor beta chain in context. What it recognizes is unknown. The data stem from a study of T cell responses to AZD1222 COVID-19 vaccine. Findings and caveats of the study: Spike-specific TCR depth and breadth grew after two AZD1222 doses. A mostly white British donor set with more females was recruited, and clonal diversity was possibly underestimated. Baseline seropositivity characterized only a handful of AZD1222 recipients. Close to half of spike-specific TCRs reportedly recognize unmutated variant regions.

V was shortened by 8 bases and J by 3 bases, with 13 bases between the two germline ends. CDR1 and CDR2 from the germline V gene are MDHEN and SYDVKM. The CDR3 has 13 residues. TCRdb keeps only in-frame clones here, not all; method: immunoSEQ multiplex PCR. Of about 190,000 clones in the sample, 87% were seen once. The rearrangement links TRBV28 to TRBJ1-1; D unclear. This material consisted of peripheral blood, taken on day 0 of MenACWY control vaccination. This receptor was taken from an adult in good health. CDR3 coding DNA: TGTGCCAGCGCCTTTCTAGAGGACACTGAAGCTTTCTTT. Its protein is CASAFLEDTEAFF.